The 7 T cell receptor beta chains given below trace back to one sample, sequenced in a study of Ad26.COV2.S vaccination and SARS-CoV-2 variants. Treatment given: around 19 received Ad26.COV2.S at low or high dose, single or two shots; five or six received placebo; per-sample allocation not given. The samples were gathered on day 63 after the first injection of vaccine or placebo. The method was immunoSEQ multiplex PCR; TCRdb's version includes in-frame clones alone and lacks a portion of them. Among some 250,000 clones listed, more than 75% were seen once. The material sequenced was peripheral blood, taken in a trial of Ad26.COV2.S vaccine versus placebo. The origin of the receptors is a person between 18 and 60 years old who received the Ad26.COV2.S COVID-19 vaccine or a placebo.

The chain employs TRBV7-2 and TRBJ2-7, with 12 bases lining up with TRBD2. V shed 3 bases and J 0 bases; nucleotides not matched to a gene: 3. The CDR3 is made up of 16 amino acids. Per the germline V gene, CDR1 is SGHTA and CDR2 is FQGNSA. The CDR3 loop reads CASSLTSGSPSYEQYF. The CDR3 DNA reads TGTGCCAGCAGCTTGACTAGCGGGAGCCCCTCCTACGAGCAGTACTTC.

The V gene is TRBV10-3, the J gene TRBJ1-1; D is unresolved. Trimming took 6 bases from V and 1 from J, leaving 6 bases between them. The CDR3 is made up of 12 amino acids. CDR1 and CDR2 from the germline V gene are ENHRY and SYGVKD. The CDR3 DNA reads TGTGCCATCAGGACACAGAACACTGAAGCTTTCTTT. This sequence encodes CAIRTQNTEAFF.

J is TRBJ2-7 and V is TRBV18; D unclear. The CDR3 covers 13 residues. Between the trimmed V and J ends, which lost 3 bases and 5 bases, there was a span of 11 bases. CDR1 is KGHSH, CDR2 LQKENI, per germline. The CDR3 DNA reads TGTGCCAGCTCACCCCCCGTTGGGAACGAGCAGTACTTC. Amino acid sequence: CASSPPVGNEQYF.

This chain connects TRBV18 to TRBJ2-3; 7 positions agree with TRBD1. CDR3 size: 17 residues. Germline trimming cut 3 bases from V and 4 bases from J; bases unmatched to any gene: 13. Germline CDR1 and CDR2: KGHSH and LQKENI. The CDR3 here is CASSPIVRDSTSDTQYF. The CDR3 nucleotides are TGTGCCAGCTCACCCATTGTCCGGGACAGTACTTCAGATACGCAGTATTTT.

The chain combines TRBV15 with TRBJ1-6; 9 nucleotides agree with TRBD1. Germline CDR1 reads LNHNV; CDR2 reads YYDKDF (reference sequence). The CDR3 runs to 17 residues. V dropped 0 bases and J dropped 9; count of bases not matched to a gene: 9. CDR3 region: CATSRDGGGTGSSPLHF. CDR3 sequence (DNA): TGTGCCACCAGCAGAGATGGAGGGGGGACAGGGTCTTCACCCCTCCACTTT.

This clone was recorded once. The chain joins TRBV28 to TRBJ1-1, with 7 bases identical to TRBD1. The length of the CDR3 is 13 residues. Per germline, CDR1 MDHEN and CDR2 SYDVKM. J was trimmed by 9 bases and V by 4 bases; bases with no gene match: 8. This CDR3 reads CASSSGQAMKAFF. As DNA, the CDR3 is TGTGCCAGCAGTTCTGGACAGGCCATGAAAGCTTTCTTT.

This clone was observed a few times. V is TRBV6-5 and J is TRBJ2-7; D gene uncertain. Trimming pared 2 bases from V and 2 bases from J, leaving 7 bases between. The CDR3 is 13 amino acids. The germline gives CDR1 MNHEY, CDR2 SVGAGI. The DNA of the CDR3 is TGTGCCAGCAGTTACGGTACCACCTACGAGCAGTACTTC. It yields the protein CASSYGTTYEQYF.